One and the same sample provided the 8 T cell receptor beta chains below, sequenced in a study of T-cell memory formation after mild COVID-19. TCRdb re-called the 5' RACE reads with MiXCR, one entry per CDR3 protein. The sample includes 110,000 or so distinct CDR3 sequences, about 20% seen only once; the top ten take under 50%. The sequenced material came from PBMCs or a T cell subset sorted from them (not recorded which). Receptors originate from a man aged 18 to 30 who had mild COVID-19 (a few samples of this study predate the infection). Cell type and time point are not known.

V is TRBV2 and J is TRBJ1-1; no clear D gene. The V and J ends lost 3 bases and 8 bases respectively, with 4 bases between them. This CDR3 has 10 residues. Germline CDR1 SNHLY, CDR2 FYNNEI. CDR3: CASSEVEAFF. The CDR3, as DNA: TGTGCCAGCAGTGAGGTCGAAGCTTTCTTT.

The chain employs TRBV12-3 or TRBV12-4 and TRBJ1-3, with D uncertain. This CDR3 contains 15 residues. V shed 7 bases and J shed 0 bases, with 13 bases lying between them. The CDR3 loop is CASTLTPRSGNTIYF. Here the CDR3 DNA reads TGTGCCAGCACTCTTACCCCACGCTCTGGAAACACCATATATTTT.

The chain has TRBV5-1 and TRBJ2-7, with D maybe TRBD2 (5 bases). The CDR3 covers 13 residues. V was pared by 5 bases and J by 0 bases, with 9 bases between. Per germline, CDR1 SGHRS and CDR2 YFSETQ. CDR3 sequence reads: CASRPGSSYEQYF. CDR3 sequence (DNA): TGCGCCAGCAGGCCGGGAAGCTCCTACGAGCAGTACTTC.

This clonotype was seen only a few times. The rearrangement links TRBV5-1 to TRBJ1-1; 7 bases align to TRBD1. V trimming: 2 bases; J trimming: 4 bases; junction bases outside the gene matches: 5. The CDR3 is 14 residues long. Germline CDR1 is SGHRS and CDR2 is YFSETQ. CDR3 in amino acids: CASSLTGVVTEAFF. Here the CDR3 DNA reads TGCGCCAGCAGCTTAACAGGGGTCGTCACTGAAGCTTTCTTT. Together with reference TRBV5-1 and TRBJ1-1, the CDR3 gives the full variable domain: KAGVTQTPRYLIKTRGQQVTLSCSPISGHRSVSWYQQTPGQGLQFLFEYFSETQRNKGNFPGRFSGRQFSNSRSEMNVSTLELGDSALYLCASSLTGVVTEAFFGQGTRLTVV.

The chain combines TRBV11-2 with TRBJ2-7; no clear D gene. Germline V gene data show CDR1 as SGHAT and CDR2 as FQNNGV. Trimming left V 3 bases short and J 4 bases short, with 10 bases between. The CDR3 runs 13 residues. For the CDR3, the DNA is TGTGCCAGCAGCTTTGGGGTGACGTACGAGCAGTACGTC. Its protein is CASSFGVTYEQYV.

The rearrangement links TRBV6-5 to TRBJ2-5; D is uncertain. The CDR3 has 16 residues. Germline V lookup: CDR1 MNHEY, CDR2 SVGAGI. Trimming left V 0 bases short and J 5 bases short, with 16 bases between. The CDR3 is CASSYSEVGTGETQYF. In nucleotides, the CDR3 is TGTGCCAGCAGTTACTCAGAGGTGGGAACCGGGGAGACCCAGTACTTC.

This clonotype was picked up many times. The gene calls are TRBV5-6 and TRBJ2-5, with unresolved D. The CDR3 length is 13 residues. V shed 1 base and J shed 3 bases, with 7 bases lying between them. CDR1 SGHDT and CDR2 YYEEEE come from the germline V gene. The CDR3 region has the DNA TGTGCCAGCAGCTTGTTACTCGAAGAGACCCAGTACTTC. Translating it yields CASSLLLEETQYF.

This clonotype appeared a few times. The chain links TRBV4-1 to TRBJ2-7, with D perhaps TRBD1 or TRBD2 (6 bases each). Germline V lookup: CDR1 MGHRA, CDR2 YSYEKL. The CDR3 is 15 residues long. Trimming left V 1 base short and J 0 bases short, with 10 bases between. CDR3 region: CASSQGRGPSYEQYF. The CDR3 DNA reads as TGCGCCAGCAGCCAAGGACGGGGGCCCTCCTACGAGCAGTACTTC.